What follows is one T cell receptor beta chain and its context. Its antigen is unknown. The library came from three nested PCR rounds adapted from ARM-PCR protocols. TCRdb passed the multiplex PCR reads through MiXCR, listing each CDR3 protein once. In the table there are under 250,000 distinct CDR3 sequences, 71% of which are singletons. The sample is drawn from a study of tumor and adjacent non-tumor tissue in lung cancer. Study at large: Histology: about a dozen adenocarcinoma, a couple of squamous cell carcinoma, 1 small cell lung cancer.

Study findings and constraints: Significantly higher TCR diversity was found in tumor than normal lung.

No cell sorting was done before RNA was extracted from the tissue. Newly diagnosed lung cancer patients had thoracic surgery in China, August–late 2014, without prior chemotherapy. The ends lost 7 bases at V and 9 bases at J; junction bases unmatched: 19. CDR1 and CDR2 (germline): MNHNS, SASEGT. The CDR3 extends over 18 amino acids. The chain is built from TRBV6-1 and TRBJ2-6; 9 nucleotides line up with TRBD1. Sample: lung tumor tissue. This clonotype originated in a man aged 55 to 70 with non-small cell lung cancer. CDR3 in amino acids: CASNEMTGGSSEVNVLTF. The CDR3 nucleotides are TGTGCCAGCAATGAGATGACAGGGGGTAGTTCTGAGGTCAACGTCCTGACTTTC.